These T cell receptor beta chains were read from a single sample in a study of Ad26.COV2.S vaccination and SARS-CoV-2 variants. Profiling relied on immunoSEQ multiplex PCR, and the TCRdb table lists in-frame clones only, not all of them. There are about 500,000 clones in the sample; 80% to 90% occur only once, and around 1.8% lies in the top ten. The sequenced sample was peripheral blood, obtained in a trial of Ad26.COV2.S vaccine versus placebo. All receptors come from a person aged 18-65 years who received the Ad26.COV2.S COVID-19 vaccine or a placebo. Each CDR3 is given with its conserved first and last residue. The order of the fields is V gene, clone size, J gene, D gene, CDR3 DNA, CDR3 protein. The D gene is left open where the match is weak. The size of a clone is reported for some rows only, either as once, few or many, or as a class for expanded clones.

v_call: TRBV28; clone_size: -; j_call: TRBJ2-7; d_call: TRBD1; cdr3_nt: TGTGCCAGCAAACAACAGGGGCTTGAGCAGTACTTC; cdr3_aa: CASKQQGLEQYF
v_call: TRBV25-1; clone_size: -; j_call: TRBJ1-3; d_call: -; cdr3_nt: TGTGCCAGCAGTGTACATGGAAACACCATATATTTT; cdr3_aa: CASSVHGNTIYF
v_call: TRBV5-1; clone_size: -; j_call: TRBJ1-3; d_call: -; cdr3_nt: TGCGCCAGCAGCTATGCGGACGTTGGAAACACCATATATTTT; cdr3_aa: CASSYADVGNTIYF
v_call: TRBV3-1/TRBV3-2; clone_size: -; j_call: TRBJ1-6; d_call: TRBD1; cdr3_nt: TGTGCCAGCAGCCGACAGGGATCTCCACCCCTCCACTTT; cdr3_aa: CASSRQGSPPLHF
v_call: TRBV5-1; clone_size: -; j_call: TRBJ1-1; d_call: TRBD1; cdr3_nt: TGCGCCAGCAGCTGGGTCGGGACAGGTAGCACTGAAGCTTTCTTT; cdr3_aa: CASSWVGTGSTEAFF
v_call: TRBV7-6; clone_size: -; j_call: TRBJ2-1; d_call: -; cdr3_nt: TGTGCCAGCAGCTTAGGACCGACGGATGAGCAGTTCTTC; cdr3_aa: CASSLGPTDEQFF
v_call: TRBV7-8; clone_size: -; j_call: TRBJ1-6; d_call: TRBD1; cdr3_nt: TGTGCCTCCGCGGGACAGGGCTCTTCACCCCTCCACTTT; cdr3_aa: CASAGQGSSPLHF
v_call: TRBV15; clone_size: -; j_call: TRBJ1-2; d_call: -; cdr3_nt: TGTGCCACCAGCAGTAAACGGACAGCCGTCTATGGCTACACCTTC; cdr3_aa: CATSSKRTAVYGYTF
v_call: TRBV19; clone_size: few; j_call: TRBJ1-1; d_call: -; cdr3_nt: TGTGCCAGTAGTCAAACAGTTAACACTGAAGCTTTCTTT; cdr3_aa: CASSQTVNTEAFF
v_call: TRBV9; clone_size: -; j_call: TRBJ1-2; d_call: -; cdr3_nt: TGTGCCAGCAGGTCACCGGACCTGAACTATGGCTACACCTTC; cdr3_aa: CASRSPDLNYGYTF
v_call: TRBV28; clone_size: many; j_call: TRBJ2-7; d_call: -; cdr3_nt: TGTGCCAGCAGTCCTACACATGCCGGATCCTACGAGCAGTACTTC; cdr3_aa: CASSPTHAGSYEQYF
v_call: TRBV5-8; clone_size: -; j_call: TRBJ1-2; d_call: TRBD1; cdr3_nt: TGTGCCAGCCAGCGTACCCCGGACAGGGAGGCATATTATGGCTACACCTTC; cdr3_aa: CASQRTPDREAYYGYTF
v_call: TRBV25-1; clone_size: -; j_call: TRBJ2-6; d_call: -; cdr3_nt: TGTGCCAGCAGTCCCCACAGGGGGGCCAACGTCCTGACTTTC; cdr3_aa: CASSPHRGANVLTF
v_call: TRBV30; clone_size: -; j_call: TRBJ1-2; d_call: -; cdr3_nt: TGTGCCTGGAGTGTCTCCAGAAGCTATGGCTACACCTTC; cdr3_aa: CAWSVSRSYGYTF
v_call: TRBV28; clone_size: -; j_call: TRBJ2-7; d_call: TRBD2; cdr3_nt: TGTGCCAGCAGTTTCCTCAGACGACTAGCGGGAGCTTACGAGCAGTACTTC; cdr3_aa: CASSFLRRLAGAYEQYF
v_call: TRBV7-9; clone_size: once; j_call: TRBJ1-1; d_call: -; cdr3_nt: TGTGCCAGCAGCCTGGGGGGAGCGAGGGGTGAAGCTTTCTTT; cdr3_aa: CASSLGGARGEAFF
v_call: TRBV18; clone_size: -; j_call: TRBJ2-1; d_call: TRBD2; cdr3_nt: TGTGCCAGCTCGACGACTAGCACGAATGAGCAGTTCTTC; cdr3_aa: CASSTTSTNEQFF
v_call: TRBV5-1; clone_size: -; j_call: TRBJ2-1; d_call: TRBD2; cdr3_nt: TGCGCCAGCAGCTTGGTCGCCGGACTAGCGGGAATTGAGCAGTTCTTC; cdr3_aa: CASSLVAGLAGIEQFF
v_call: TRBV28; clone_size: -; j_call: TRBJ2-1; d_call: TRBD1; cdr3_nt: TGTGCCAGCAACCCGGCCGGGACAGGGGGAGGTGAGCAGTTCTTC; cdr3_aa: CASNPAGTGGGEQFF
v_call: TRBV30; clone_size: -; j_call: TRBJ2-7; d_call: -; cdr3_nt: TGTGCCTGGAGTGATAGCGTTCACTACGAGCAGTACTTC; cdr3_aa: CAWSDSVHYEQYF
v_call: TRBV10-1; clone_size: -; j_call: TRBJ2-2; d_call: TRBD1; cdr3_nt: TGCGCCAGCAGGGGGGAGGACAGGGAAAACACCGGGGAGCTGTTTTTT; cdr3_aa: CASRGEDRENTGELFF
v_call: TRBV3-1/TRBV3-2; clone_size: -; j_call: TRBJ1-4; d_call: TRBD1; cdr3_nt: TGTGCCAGCAGCCAGAGACAGGGAACTAATGAAAAACTGTTTTTT; cdr3_aa: CASSQRQGTNEKLFF
v_call: TRBV6-2/TRBV6-3; clone_size: -; j_call: TRBJ1-1; d_call: -; cdr3_nt: TGTGCCAGCAGTTACGACCCGCTCCGGCTAGCTTTCTTT; cdr3_aa: CASSYDPLRLAFF
v_call: TRBV6-5; clone_size: -; j_call: TRBJ2-2; d_call: -; cdr3_nt: TGTGCCAGCAGGGAGGGTTCGGCCGGGGAGCTGTTTTTT; cdr3_aa: CASREGSAGELFF
v_call: TRBV19; clone_size: -; j_call: TRBJ1-3; d_call: TRBD1; cdr3_nt: TGTGCCAGTAGTGTGGGACAGGGCCTCTCTGGAAACACCATATATTTT; cdr3_aa: CASSVGQGLSGNTIYF
v_call: TRBV5-1; clone_size: -; j_call: TRBJ1-5; d_call: TRBD1; cdr3_nt: TGCGCCAGCAGCTTGGAAGGGGGCCCCTATAGCAATCAGCCCCAGCATTTT; cdr3_aa: CASSLEGGPYSNQPQHF
v_call: TRBV3-1/TRBV3-2; clone_size: -; j_call: TRBJ1-5; d_call: -; cdr3_nt: TGTGCCAGCAGCCAAGGAGGACTCCCAAGGGGGCAGCCCCAGCATTTT; cdr3_aa: CASSQGGLPRGQPQHF
v_call: TRBV7-9; clone_size: -; j_call: TRBJ1-6; d_call: -; cdr3_nt: TGTGCCAGCAGCTTCCGCGGTCCCCTCCACTTT; cdr3_aa: CASSFRGPLHF
v_call: TRBV6-5; clone_size: -; j_call: TRBJ2-7; d_call: TRBD1; cdr3_nt: TGTGCCAGCGAATGGGGACAGGGGGCGGTCAACGAGCAGTACTTC; cdr3_aa: CASEWGQGAVNEQYF
v_call: TRBV7-8; clone_size: -; j_call: TRBJ2-2; d_call: TRBD2; cdr3_nt: TGTGCCAGCAGCTTAGATCCAGCGGGGGGGCAAAACACCGGGGAGCTGTTTTTT; cdr3_aa: CASSLDPAGGQNTGELFF
v_call: TRBV28; clone_size: -; j_call: TRBJ1-2; d_call: -; cdr3_nt: TGTGCCAGCAGTTCACAGGAGAGGGGCTACACCTTC; cdr3_aa: CASSSQERGYTF
v_call: TRBV18; clone_size: -; j_call: TRBJ2-7; d_call: TRBD2; cdr3_nt: TGTGCCAGCTCAGGACCCAGCGGGGGGTCCTACGAGCAGTACTTC; cdr3_aa: CASSGPSGGSYEQYF
v_call: TRBV5-1; clone_size: once; j_call: TRBJ2-2; d_call: TRBD1; cdr3_nt: TGCGCCAGCAGCCCACAAAGACAGGGTGACACCGGGGAGCTGTTTTTT; cdr3_aa: CASSPQRQGDTGELFF
v_call: TRBV27; clone_size: -; j_call: TRBJ1-5; d_call: TRBD1; cdr3_nt: TGTGCCAGCAGTCCCGGACAGGACTTTCGGCCCCAGCATTTT; cdr3_aa: CASSPGQDFRPQHF
v_call: TRBV19; clone_size: -; j_call: TRBJ1-3; d_call: -; cdr3_nt: TGTGCCAGTAGTAGCTCAGCTACCTCTGGAAACACCATATATTTT; cdr3_aa: CASSSSATSGNTIYF
v_call: TRBV5-6; clone_size: -; j_call: TRBJ1-2; d_call: -; cdr3_nt: TGTGCCAGCAGCTTGCGACCTTCTGGAGGCTACACCTTC; cdr3_aa: CASSLRPSGGYTF
v_call: TRBV7-2; clone_size: -; j_call: TRBJ1-6; d_call: -; cdr3_nt: TGTGCCAGCAGCTTAGTCTTCACTCCTGGTTCACCCCTCCACTTT; cdr3_aa: CASSLVFTPGSPLHF
v_call: TRBV6-5; clone_size: -; j_call: TRBJ2-1; d_call: TRBD2; cdr3_nt: TGTGCCAGCAGCCTAACTAGCGGGAGCTACAATGAGCAGTTCTTC; cdr3_aa: CASSLTSGSYNEQFF
v_call: TRBV4-2; clone_size: -; j_call: TRBJ1-5; d_call: TRBD1; cdr3_nt: TGTGCCAGCAGCCAAAACCCTGCTGACAGGGATGTCGGAGAGCCCCAGCATTTT; cdr3_aa: CASSQNPADRDVGEPQHF
v_call: TRBV5-1; clone_size: -; j_call: TRBJ1-4; d_call: -; cdr3_nt: TGCGCCAGCAGCTTAGGGACTGCAACTAATGAAAAACTGTTTTTT; cdr3_aa: CASSLGTATNEKLFF
v_call: TRBV9; clone_size: -; j_call: TRBJ2-5; d_call: -; cdr3_nt: TGTGCCAGCAGCGTAGATAACACCAAGGGAGAGACCCAGTACTTC; cdr3_aa: CASSVDNTKGETQYF
v_call: TRBV7-9; clone_size: -; j_call: TRBJ2-2; d_call: -; cdr3_nt: TGTGCCAGCAGGCCAAGCAAGGCCCCGAACACCGGGGAGCTGTTTTTT; cdr3_aa: CASRPSKAPNTGELFF
v_call: TRBV6-2/TRBV6-3; clone_size: -; j_call: TRBJ2-5; d_call: -; cdr3_nt: TGTGCCAGCAGCCAAAGAGTCGGGGGAGAGACCCAGTACTTC; cdr3_aa: CASSQRVGGETQYF
v_call: TRBV3-1/TRBV3-2; clone_size: -; j_call: TRBJ2-7; d_call: TRBD2; cdr3_nt: TGTGCCAGCAGCCAAGCCCCCCCGACTAGCGGGAGCTACGAGCAGTACTTC; cdr3_aa: CASSQAPPTSGSYEQYF
v_call: TRBV3-1/TRBV3-2; clone_size: -; j_call: TRBJ2-7; d_call: TRBD1; cdr3_nt: TGTGCCAGCAGCCAAGTAGGGGGCTTCTCCTACGAGCAGTACTTC; cdr3_aa: CASSQVGGFSYEQYF